Below, 22 T cell receptor beta chains from the same sample are listed, as sequenced in a study of blood T cell repertoires in COVID-19. Clones were sequenced by immunoSEQ multiplex PCR, and TCRdb holds only the in-frame ones, with some missing. In the table there are over 400,000 clones, less than 90% of which are singletons. Sequencing was performed on peripheral blood. The receptors were gathered from a woman aged 45-65 years with COVID-19, enrolled during active disease.

This rearrangement joins TRBV6-6 to TRBJ1-1, with D unresolved. This CDR3 spans 13 amino acids. The V and J ends lost 8 bases and 0 bases respectively, with 10 bases between them. Germline V gene lookup returns CDR1 MNHNY and CDR2 SVGAGI (reference sequence). CDR3 in amino acids: CASRERVNTEAFF. The CDR3 DNA follows: TGTGCCAGCCGGGAGCGGGTGAACACTGAAGCTTTCTTT.

This clone was seen just once. The genes are TRBV18 and TRBJ2-7; D might be TRBD1 (5 bases). The germline V gene encodes CDR1 KGHSH and CDR2 LQKENI. This CDR3 contains 13 residues. V gave up 3 bases and J gave up 12 bases, with 18 bases separating them. The CDR3 spells CASSPRLDDQGYF. CDR3 nucleotides: TGTGCCAGCTCACCCCGCCTGGACGACCAGGGGTACTTC.

The chain is built from TRBV30 and TRBJ1-1; D remains unclear. V lost 3 bases and J 0 bases, leaving 5 bases between the germline ends. Germline CDR1 GTSNPN, CDR2 SVGIG (reference sequence). This CDR3 comprises 12 residues. CDR3 nucleotide sequence: TGTGCCTGGAGGCTAATGAACACTGAAGCTTTCTTT. This encodes CAWRLMNTEAFF.

The J gene is TRBJ1-2, the V gene TRBV19; D is perhaps TRBD1 (6 bases). CDR3 size: 13 residues. Trimming left V 9 bases short and J 3 bases short, with 14 bases between. Germline CDR1 is LNHDA and CDR2 is SQIVND (reference sequence). The CDR3 nucleotides are TGTGCCAGCCTGCAGGGGCAGTACTATGGCTACACCTTC. It specifies CASLQGQYYGYTF.

The chain has TRBV7-3 and TRBJ2-1, with 11 bases fitting TRBD2. Looked up from germline, CDR1 is SGHTA and CDR2 is FQGTGA. The CDR3 loop spans 15 amino acids. Trimming removed 4 bases from V and 4 bases from J; junction bases left unmatched: 3. The CDR3 reads CASSSIAGGYNEQFF. DNA for the CDR3: TGTGCCAGCAGCTCTATAGCGGGGGGGTACAATGAGCAGTTCTTC.

This clone was seen a few times. The chain combines TRBV30 with TRBJ1-2; the D is unclear. The CDR3 extends over 15 amino acids. V was pared by 4 bases and J by 1 base, with 16 bases between. The germline V gene has CDR1 GTSNPN and CDR2 SVGIG (reference sequence). The CDR3 sequence is CAWNSYTGINYGYTF. CDR3 DNA sequence: TGTGCCTGGAATTCTTATACCGGGATTAACTATGGCTACACCTTC.

This clone was seen a single time. V gene TRBV3-1 (or the pseudogene TRBV3-2) combines with J gene TRBJ1-6; D remains ambiguous. Deletions cut 0 bases from V and 8 bases from J, with 8 bases between. The germline V gene has CDR1 LGHDT and CDR2 YNNKEL (reference sequence). The length of the CDR3 is 14 residues. DNA for the CDR3: TGTGCCAGCAGCCAAGATCAACTTTATTCACCCCTCCACTTT. Translating gives CASSQDQLYSPLHF.

CDR3 amino acids: CASSQARLGLAGIYEQYF. For the CDR3, the DNA is TGTGCCAGCAGCCAAGCTCGGTTGGGACTAGCGGGGATCTACGAGCAGTACTTC. This chain joins TRBV3-1 (or the pseudogene TRBV3-2) and TRBJ2-7, with 13 bases fitting TRBD2. Germline V gives CDR1 LGHDT, CDR2 YNNKEL (reference sequence). The CDR3 consists of 18 residues. J gave up 3 bases and V 1 base, and 9 bases lay outside the gene matches.

This rearrangement joins TRBV7-9 to TRBJ2-7, with D tentatively TRBD1 (5 bases). The CDR3 extends over 14 amino acids. Germline V gene lookup returns CDR1 SEHNR and CDR2 FQNEAQ (reference sequence). The ends were cut back, 6 bases at V and 6 bases at J, with 18 bases in the middle. The CDR3 region has the DNA TGTGCCAGCAGGCGCCTGATGGGGCCGGGCGAGCAGTACTTC. Translating gives CASRRLMGPGEQYF.

The chain joins TRBV9 to TRBJ2-7; 9 nucleotides agree with TRBD1. Trimming took 0 bases from V and 6 from J; bases not matched to a gene: 10. The CDR3 contains 16 residues. Germline CDR1 and CDR2: SGDLS and YYNGEE. The CDR3 nucleotides read TGTGCCAGCAGCGTAGAAGGGACAGGGTATAAGGTCGAGCAGTACTTC. Translated: CASSVEGTGYKVEQYF.

V gene TRBV2 combines with J gene TRBJ2-3; D might be TRBD1 (5 bases). Trimming removed 4 bases from V and 4 bases from J, with 9 bases in between. The CDR3 is made up of 13 amino acids. CDR1 and CDR2 (germline): SNHLY, FYNNEI. This CDR3 reads CASSGQKSDTQYF. The DNA for the CDR3 is TGTGCCAGCAGTGGACAGAAGTCAGATACGCAGTATTTT.

V gene TRBV2 combines with J gene TRBJ2-1; TRBD1 aligns across 7 bases. The germline CDR1 and CDR2 sequences are SNHLY and FYNNEI. V was clipped by 6 bases and J by 4 bases; unmatched bases: 6. There are 14 residues in the CDR3. CDR3 in DNA: TGTGCCAGCAGCGGGACAGACCTATACAATGAGCAGTTCTTC. Its translation is CASSGTDLYNEQFF.

This chain joins TRBV4-1 and TRBJ1-1; a possible D gene is TRBD1 (5 bases). CDR3 length: 17 residues. V was shortened by 0 bases and J by 1 base, with 15 bases between the two germline ends. In germline, CDR1 is MGHRA, CDR2 YSYEKL. Here the CDR3 reads CASSQDERGAKNTEAFF. The CDR3 DNA is TGCGCCAGCAGCCAAGATGAAAGGGGCGCGAAGAACACTGAAGCTTTCTTT.

This chain connects TRBV27 to TRBJ1-2; D ambiguous. Trimming took 8 bases from V and 7 from J, leaving 26 bases between them. The CDR3 has 16 residues. The germline CDR1 and CDR2 sequences are MNHEY and SMNVEV (reference sequence). The CDR3 spells CASGLAGTPSVFGYTF. For the CDR3, the DNA is TGTGCCAGCGGATTGGCAGGTACCCCCTCGGTCTTTGGCTACACCTTC.

This clone showed up just a few times. V is TRBV25-1 and J is TRBJ2-1, with 8 bases lining up with TRBD2. The CDR3 covers 14 residues. The germline V gene encodes CDR1 MGHDK and CDR2 SYGVNS. The junction had 11 bases not matched to a gene; V was cut back by 8 bases and J by 8 bases. CDR3 nucleotides: TGTGCCAGCGGATGGCGGGGGGAGTTGGATGAGCAGTTCTTC. Amino acids: CASGWRGELDEQFF.

This clone was counted only a few times. J is TRBJ1-5 and V is TRBV19; D possibly corresponds to TRBD1 (6 bases). This CDR3 is built from 14 residues. Trimming took 2 bases from V and 6 from J, leaving 11 bases between them. Germline-derived CDR1 and CDR2 are LNHDA and SQIVND (reference sequence). The CDR3 is CASSITQDSQPQHF. The DNA of the CDR3 is TGTGCCAGTAGTATAACCCAGGACAGTCAGCCCCAGCATTTT. Full variable domain (remainder filled in from reference TRBV19 and TRBJ1-5): DGGITQSPKYLFRKEGQNVTLSCEQNLNHDAMYWYRQDPGQGLRLIYYSQIVNDFQKGDIAEGYSVSREKKESFPLTVTSAQKNPTAFYLCASSITQDSQPQHFGDGTRLSIL.

The rearrangement uses TRBV3-1 (or the pseudogene TRBV3-2) and TRBJ1-4; D possibly corresponds to TRBD1 (5 bases). The CDR3 runs to 15 residues. Germline values: CDR1 LGHDT, CDR2 YNNKEL (reference sequence). V lost 0 bases and J 0 bases, leaving 5 bases between the germline ends. The CDR3 here is CASSQEGPTNEKLFF. The CDR3 coding sequence is TGTGCCAGCAGCCAAGAGGGGCCAACTAATGAAAAACTGTTTTTT.

This clone is a singleton in its sample. This sequence joins TRBV6-1 and TRBJ1-3; D is unclear. Germline V gene lookup returns CDR1 MNHNS and CDR2 SASEGT. There are 16 residues in the CDR3. V was shortened by 3 bases and J by 0 bases, with 12 bases between the two germline ends. CDR3 bases: TGTGCCAGCAGTGAGACTGATCAGAGCTCTGGAAACACCATATATTTT. Translated, it gives CASSETDQSSGNTIYF.

The gene calls are TRBV18 and TRBJ1-1; D unclear. The CDR3 is 11 amino acids. V was trimmed by 6 bases and J by 11 bases, leaving 13 bases between them. The germline gives CDR1 KGHSH, CDR2 LQKENI. CDR3 nucleotides: TGTGCCAGCTCCCCCGGGAGGTTGGCTTTCTTT. Encoded protein: CASSPGRLAFF.

The chain is built from TRBV5-1 and TRBJ1-2, with 8 bases that match TRBD1. Germline V gives CDR1 SGHRS, CDR2 YFSETQ. The CDR3 covers 14 residues. V trimming: 2 bases; J trimming: 4 bases; junction bases outside the gene matches: 4. Here the CDR3 reads CASSLGDRLYGYTF. The CDR3, as DNA: TGCGCCAGCAGCTTAGGGGACAGGCTCTATGGCTACACCTTC.

The chain employs TRBV5-6 and TRBJ1-1, with TRBD1 as a possible D gene (5 bases). Per germline, CDR1 SGHDT and CDR2 YYEEEE. The CDR3 contains 15 residues. Trimming pared 3 bases from V and 1 base from J, leaving 13 bases between. For the CDR3, the DNA is TGTGCCAGCAGCTCTCGGGGGAGGGCGAACACTGAAGCTTTCTTT. Translation gives CASSSRGRANTEAFF.

As regards this clone: Other nucleotide sequences in the sample specify the same CDR3. CDR3 amino acids: CASSVTGVNTEAFF. Here the CDR3 DNA reads TGCGCCAGCAGCGTGACAGGAGTGAACACTGAAGCTTTCTTT. The chain uses TRBV5-1 and TRBJ1-1; the D gene is possibly TRBD1 (6 bases). Germline V gene lookup returns CDR1 SGHRS and CDR2 YFSETQ. The CDR3 runs to 14 residues. Between the trimmed V and J ends, which lost 4 bases and 0 bases, there was a span of 10 bases.